This is a list of T cell receptor beta chains from one sample in a study of blood T cell repertoires in COVID-19. Sequencing used immunoSEQ multiplex PCR; TCRdb keeps in-frame clones, though not all of them. The sample has more than 150,000 clones, around 80% seen once. Sequencing was done on a sample of peripheral blood. These receptor sequences come from a woman older than 75 with active or convalescent COVID-19. Each CDR3 is given with its conserved first and last residue. The D gene is left open where the match is weak. Part of the rows lack a size; the others show once, few, many or a class for expanded clones.

abundance: once
j_gene: TRBJ1-4
len: 15
d_gene: TRBD1
v_gene: TRBV28
CDR3nt: TGTGCCACCTGGAACAGGGGGACGGCTAATGAAAAACTGTTTTTT
CDR3aa: CATWNRGTANEKLFF

abundance: few
j_gene: TRBJ2-3
len: 15
d_gene: .
v_gene: TRBV5-1
CDR3nt: TGCGCCAGCAGCTTGGGTCGGGGGAGCACAGATACGCAGTATTTT
CDR3aa: CASSLGRGSTDTQYF

abundance: .
j_gene: TRBJ2-1
len: 16
d_gene: .
v_gene: TRBV7-8
CDR3nt: TGTGCCAGCAGCTCCTCACCCGGGGGAGGATACAATGAGCAGTTCTTC
CDR3aa: CASSSSPGGGYNEQFF

abundance: .
j_gene: TRBJ2-5
len: 15
d_gene: .
v_gene: TRBV27
CDR3nt: TGTGCCAGCAGTTTATCGACGTCAGGGCAAGAGACCCAGTACTTC
CDR3aa: CASSLSTSGQETQYF

abundance: .
j_gene: TRBJ1-4
len: 15
d_gene: TRBD1
v_gene: TRBV7-8
CDR3nt: TGTGCCAGCAGCCCCAGGACAGGGGTTAATGAAAAACTGTTTTTT
CDR3aa: CASSPRTGVNEKLFF

abundance: once
j_gene: TRBJ2-2
len: 12
d_gene: .
v_gene: TRBV27
CDR3nt: TGTGCCACCGCAGGGAACACCGGGGAGCTGTTTTTT
CDR3aa: CATAGNTGELFF

abundance: .
j_gene: TRBJ2-1
len: 14
d_gene: TRBD1
v_gene: TRBV24-1
CDR3nt: TGTGCCACGGGAACATGGGACAGGGCGGATGAGCAGTTCTTC
CDR3aa: CATGTWDRADEQFF

abundance: .
j_gene: TRBJ1-2
len: 13
d_gene: .
v_gene: TRBV28
CDR3nt: TGTGCCAGCAGTTTAATTCGCGGTTCGGGCTACACCTTC
CDR3aa: CASSLIRGSGYTF

abundance: once
j_gene: TRBJ2-5
len: 14
d_gene: TRBD1
v_gene: TRBV5-1
CDR3nt: TGCGCCAGCAGCTTGGGGACAGGATTAGAGACCCAGTACTTC
CDR3aa: CASSLGTGLETQYF

abundance: .
j_gene: TRBJ2-1
len: 17
d_gene: TRBD1
v_gene: TRBV10-3
CDR3nt: TGTGCCATCAGTGAGCTTCGACAGGGAAGATCCTACAATGAGCAGTTCTTC
CDR3aa: CAISELRQGRSYNEQFF

abundance: .
j_gene: TRBJ2-1
len: 11
d_gene: .
v_gene: TRBV5-1
CDR3nt: TGCGCCAGCAGCCGGGAAAATGAGCAGTTCTTC
CDR3aa: CASSRENEQFF

abundance: .
j_gene: TRBJ1-2
len: 13
d_gene: .
v_gene: TRBV18
CDR3nt: TGTGCCAGCTCACTGGAGGGTAACTATGGCTACACCTTC
CDR3aa: CASSLEGNYGYTF

abundance: .
j_gene: TRBJ1-6
len: 14
d_gene: .
v_gene: TRBV27
CDR3nt: TGTGCCAGCAGTGACGCCCAGGTGAATTCACCCCTCCACTTT
CDR3aa: CASSDAQVNSPLHF

abundance: .
j_gene: TRBJ2-2
len: 16
d_gene: TRBD2
v_gene: TRBV7-3
CDR3nt: TGTGCCAGCAGCCGCCTGACTAGCGGGGGGACCGGGGAGCTGTTTTTT
CDR3aa: CASSRLTSGGTGELFF

abundance: .
j_gene: TRBJ1-3
len: 14
d_gene: TRBD1
v_gene: TRBV7-9
CDR3nt: TGTGCCAGCAGCTTCGACAGGGGGTCAGACACCATATATTTT
CDR3aa: CASSFDRGSDTIYF

abundance: .
j_gene: TRBJ1-2
len: 14
d_gene: .
v_gene: TRBV4-3
CDR3nt: TGCGCCAGCAGCCAAGATTCCACACCCTATGGCTACACCTTC
CDR3aa: CASSQDSTPYGYTF

abundance: .
j_gene: TRBJ1-2
len: 13
d_gene: TRBD1
v_gene: TRBV19
CDR3nt: TGTGCCAGTAGTAGCAGGACAGGGGCTCACTACACCTTC
CDR3aa: CASSSRTGAHYTF

abundance: .
j_gene: TRBJ1-5
len: 15
d_gene: .
v_gene: TRBV6-5
CDR3nt: TGTGCCAGCAGGGCCGACTATATCTCTAGTCAGCCCCAGCATTTT
CDR3aa: CASRADYISSQPQHF

abundance: .
j_gene: TRBJ2-7
len: 18
d_gene: TRBD2
v_gene: TRBV28
CDR3nt: TGTGCCAGCAGTGGGCGAAGGTGGACTAGCGGGCCAACCTACGAGCAGTACTTC
CDR3aa: CASSGRRWTSGPTYEQYF

abundance: .
j_gene: TRBJ1-6
len: 15
d_gene: .
v_gene: TRBV6-5
CDR3nt: TGTGCCAGCAGTACTCCGGGACAAGGAGGATCACCCCTCCACTTT
CDR3aa: CASSTPGQGGSPLHF

abundance: .
j_gene: TRBJ1-5
len: 15
d_gene: TRBD1
v_gene: TRBV3-1/TRBV3-2
CDR3nt: TGTGCCAGCAGCCCGACAGGGAAGAGCGATCAGCCCCAGCATTTT
CDR3aa: CASSPTGKSDQPQHF

abundance: .
j_gene: TRBJ2-7
len: 13
d_gene: .
v_gene: TRBV23-1
CDR3nt: TGCGCCAGTACTTTCCAGGGCGCCTACGAGCAGTACTTC
CDR3aa: CASTFQGAYEQYF

abundance: .
j_gene: TRBJ2-3
len: 12
d_gene: .
v_gene: TRBV27
CDR3nt: TGTGCCAGCAGTTTAGGGGGCGGTACGCAGTATTTT
CDR3aa: CASSLGGGTQYF

abundance: .
j_gene: TRBJ2-3
len: 14
d_gene: .
v_gene: TRBV7-2
CDR3nt: TGTGCCAGCAGCTTAGGCCTAGGCGCGGATACGCAGTATTTT
CDR3aa: CASSLGLGADTQYF

abundance: .
j_gene: TRBJ1-4
len: 15
d_gene: .
v_gene: TRBV28
CDR3nt: TGTGCCAGCAGTTTAGGCGGGGTCACTAATGAAAAACTGTTTTTT
CDR3aa: CASSLGGVTNEKLFF

abundance: once
j_gene: TRBJ1-4
len: 15
d_gene: TRBD1
v_gene: TRBV24-1
CDR3nt: TGTGCCACCAGTGACAACAGGGGCACTAATGAAAAACTGTTTTTT
CDR3aa: CATSDNRGTNEKLFF

abundance: .
j_gene: TRBJ1-2
len: 15
d_gene: .
v_gene: TRBV7-2
CDR3nt: TGTGCCAGCAGCCCATTGACAGGACTTAACTATGGCTACACCTTC
CDR3aa: CASSPLTGLNYGYTF

abundance: .
j_gene: TRBJ1-4
len: 16
d_gene: .
v_gene: TRBV18
CDR3nt: TGTGCCAGCTCACTTGCGCAGGGGTTGGCCAATGAAAAACTGTTTTTT
CDR3aa: CASSLAQGLANEKLFF

abundance: .
j_gene: TRBJ2-1
len: 12
d_gene: TRBD2
v_gene: TRBV27
CDR3nt: TGTGCCAGCAGACCTAGCGGCTATGAGCAGTTCTTC
CDR3aa: CASRPSGYEQFF

abundance: .
j_gene: TRBJ1-6
len: 15
d_gene: TRBD1
v_gene: TRBV19
CDR3nt: TGTGCCAGTAGCCTACCGGGACAGAATAATTCACCCCTCCACTTT
CDR3aa: CASSLPGQNNSPLHF

abundance: once
j_gene: TRBJ2-1
len: 17
d_gene: .
v_gene: TRBV9
CDR3nt: TGTGCCAGCAGCGCAAATAAATGGGGACACGTTATCCGTGAGCAGTTCTTC
CDR3aa: CASSANKWGHVIREQFF

abundance: few
j_gene: TRBJ2-5
len: 15
d_gene: TRBD2
v_gene: TRBV5-5
CDR3nt: TGTGCCAGCAGCTTGGGGGAGGGGCGGCAAGAGACCCAGTACTTC
CDR3aa: CASSLGEGRQETQYF

abundance: .
j_gene: TRBJ2-1
len: 15
d_gene: TRBD2
v_gene: TRBV5-1
CDR3nt: TGCGCCAGCAGCCCGGTAGCGGGCACACACAATGAGCAGTTCTTC
CDR3aa: CASSPVAGTHNEQFF

abundance: .
j_gene: TRBJ2-3
len: 15
d_gene: TRBD2
v_gene: TRBV30
CDR3nt: TGTGCCTGGAGTTGGAGCGGGGCAATCACCTATACGCAGTATTTT
CDR3aa: CAWSWSGAITYTQYF

abundance: once
j_gene: TRBJ1-3
len: 14
d_gene: .
v_gene: TRBV5-1
CDR3nt: TGCGCCAGCAGCTTGGGAGGGCCCGGAAACACCATATATTTT
CDR3aa: CASSLGGPGNTIYF

abundance: .
j_gene: TRBJ2-3
len: 16
d_gene: TRBD2
v_gene: TRBV5-1
CDR3nt: TGCGCCAGCAGCGCCGCTAGCGGGGCTAGCACAGATACGCAGTATTTT
CDR3aa: CASSAASGASTDTQYF

abundance: .
j_gene: TRBJ1-2
len: 16
d_gene: TRBD1
v_gene: TRBV28
CDR3nt: TGTGCCAGCAGTTCATCCGGGACAGGGCTTGTTTATGGCTACACCTTC
CDR3aa: CASSSSGTGLVYGYTF

abundance: .
j_gene: TRBJ2-1
len: 16
d_gene: .
v_gene: TRBV5-1
CDR3nt: TGCGCCAGCACCGAGCGCGGACAGACCTTCTACAATGAGCAGTTCTTC
CDR3aa: CASTERGQTFYNEQFF

abundance: .
j_gene: TRBJ2-3
len: 15
d_gene: TRBD2
v_gene: TRBV30
CDR3nt: TGTGCCTGGAGCGAGCGGGGGACTAGCACAGATACGCAGTATTTT
CDR3aa: CAWSERGTSTDTQYF

abundance: few
j_gene: TRBJ1-2
len: 15
d_gene: TRBD1
v_gene: TRBV28
CDR3nt: TGTGCCAGCAGTCCGCGGGACAGGGTCTGGTATGGCTACACCTTC
CDR3aa: CASSPRDRVWYGYTF

abundance: .
j_gene: TRBJ2-1
len: 16
d_gene: TRBD2
v_gene: TRBV19
CDR3nt: TGTGCCAGTAGTATAGTTCCAGGCGGGGGGTTCAATGAGCAGTTCTTC
CDR3aa: CASSIVPGGGFNEQFF

abundance: .
j_gene: TRBJ1-2
len: 12
d_gene: TRBD1
v_gene: TRBV28
CDR3nt: TGTGCCAGCCGGGACAGCATCTATGGCTACACCTTC
CDR3aa: CASRDSIYGYTF

abundance: few
j_gene: TRBJ2-7
len: 12
d_gene: TRBD1
v_gene: TRBV10-3
CDR3nt: TGTGCCATCAGGAACAGGGGGCCTGAGCAGTACTTC
CDR3aa: CAIRNRGPEQYF

abundance: .
j_gene: TRBJ2-7
len: 15
d_gene: TRBD1
v_gene: TRBV28
CDR3nt: TGTGCCAGCACCGTTCACGGGACAGGGTTTTACGAGCAGTACTTC
CDR3aa: CASTVHGTGFYEQYF

abundance: .
j_gene: TRBJ2-7
len: 13
d_gene: TRBD1
v_gene: TRBV19
CDR3nt: TGTGCCAGTAGTACAGGACAGGGGGTCGAGCAGTACTTC
CDR3aa: CASSTGQGVEQYF